The present T cell receptor (beta chain) was sequenced within a study of T-cell reconstitution after alpha-beta-depleted transplantation in children. Study-wide findings and caveats: The study reportedly traced alpha-beta T cells about two months after transplant to several hundred expanded graft clones.

Trimming cost V 0 bases and J 2 bases; bases outside gene matches: 12. There are 18 residues in the CDR3. The germline CDR1 and CDR2 sequences are SGDLS and YYNGEE. This clonotype was detected a few times. Its antigen is unknown. The library targeted TCRbeta and was prepared with unique molecular identifiers. TCRdb itself ran the PCR reads through MiXCR, one entry per CDR3 protein. The table records 95,000 to 120,000 distinct CDR3 sequences, around 6.4% of them present only once. Source: PBMCs, mostly from graft donor cells, taken 360 days after TCRalphabeta/CD19-depleted stem cell transplant. The origin of this receptor is a male patient aged 2 to 9 who had a stem cell transplant for acute lymphoblastic leukemia, so the T cells may come from the graft donor. The gene calls are TRBV9 and TRBJ2-7; 9 bases fit TRBD1. CDR3 coding DNA: TGTGCCAGCAGCGTAGCGTCCACAGGGGGCCCGATAACCTACGAGCAGTACTTC. Translation: CASSVASTGGPITYEQYF.